Reported below is one T cell receptor beta chain. The antigen remains unidentified. The sample originates from a study of T cells in localized non-small cell lung cancer. General study findings and limits: A median of about 60 of the top 100 tumor clones appeared in adjacent lung, which was paired and uninvolved. Because only a single region of the tumor was sequenced, heterogeneity remains possible. The greatest T cell clonality was found in uninvolved adjacent lung (higher than in tumor). Elevated circulating T cell density in blood was associated with longer overall survival.

Germline CDR1 and CDR2: MNHEY and SMNVEV (reference sequence). The CDR3 loop spans 14 amino acids. The V and J ends lost 6 bases and 4 bases respectively, with 15 bases between them. The method was immunoSEQ multiplex PCR; TCRdb's version includes in-frame clones alone and lacks a portion of them. Found here are tens of thousands of clones, 78% of them singletons; the top ten hold roughly 33%. This clonotype was obtained from a male donor aged 60 or older with stage II squamous cell lung carcinoma. The J gene is TRBJ2-5, the V gene TRBV27; the D gene is possibly TRBD2 (5 bases). The sequencing here drew on peripheral blood, taken before any cancer treatment. CDR3 sequence (DNA): TGTGCCAGCAGCCTCGGCGGGCCAGGAGAGACCCAGTACTTC. Translation gives CASSLGGPGETQYF.